This T cell receptor beta chain comes out of a study of regulatory T cells in long-lasting Graves disease. Study-level information: Less than 3 months of antithyroid drugs had been taken by newly diagnosed Graves' patients.

The sample's time point: newly diagnosed GD, antithyroid drugs for less than 3 months. Extracted PBMC RNA gave rise to the TCR library. The patients were enrolled through endocrinology in Xi'an, China. This clonotype was seen ten or more times. Construction of TCR beta libraries relied on iRepertoire HTBI primers and on Arm-PCR targeting CDR3 regions. MiXCR, applied by TCRdb to the multiplex PCR reads, yields one record per CDR3 protein. The table has about 620,000 distinct CDR3 sequences, 16% seen once; the top ten hold around 19%. CDR3 length equals 15 residues. CDR1 is SGHRS, CDR2 YFSETQ, per germline. Deletions cut 5 bases from V and 5 bases from J, with 16 bases between. These same records also appear under a second study, on T cells in Graves' hyperthyroidism and ophthalmopathy.

The input for sequencing was peripheral blood mononuclear cells (PBMCs), taken at new diagnosis, from a patient treated with antithyroid drugs. The TCR comes from a woman aged 25 to 39 with Graves disease. V usage is TRBV5-1 and J usage is TRBJ2-2, with unresolved D. The CDR3 DNA sequence: TGCGCCAGCAGGTCGCCAGCCCTAGGGACCGGGGAGCTGTTTTTT. Its translation is CASRSPALGTGELFF.